The clone carrying this TCR beta chain was seen more than once but under ten times. Trimming stripped 3 bases from V and 0 bases from J, with 14 bases between. The CDR3 length is 17 residues. Germline CDR1 reads SNHLY; CDR2 reads FYNNEI. Per the original data handling: Amplification with reference gene primers provided the estimates of nucleated cell counts. Repertoires were generated with immunoSEQ multiplex PCR, while TCRdb's copy carries only in-frame clones and drops some. V and J calls and clone size are as listed in that table; D and trimming were resolved from the DNA. This sample has about 120,000 clones, with around 85% found just once. These data come from a study of blood T cell repertoires in COVID-19. For the study at large: From the United States, Italy and Spain came samples of acute and convalescent COVID-19. T cells, B-cell-depleted T cells, or PBMCs supplied cDNA or gDNA.

The sequenced material came from peripheral blood. This chain links TRBV2 with TRBJ1-4; TRBD1 is a possible D gene (6 bases). The receptor was isolated from a man aged 45 to 65 with acute or convalescent COVID-19. CDR3 sequence: CASSDRGTPATNEKLFF. In nucleotides, the CDR3 is TGTGCCAGCAGTGACCGTGGGACACCTGCAACTAATGAAAAACTGTTTTTT.